Presented here are 22 T cell receptor beta chains from one specimen sequenced in a study of T cells in Graves' hyperthyroidism and ophthalmopathy. Amplified TCR beta CDR3 regions derived from RNA transcripts. First-round RT-PCR targeting the TCR CDR3 was performed with the HTBI primer set. TCRdb fed the multiplex PCR reads into MiXCR, producing one record per CDR3 protein. The table records around 340,000 distinct CDR3 sequences, over 15% of them present only once. Sequenced input: blood. The receptors shown here come from a woman aged 45-60 years with Graves' hyperthyroidism.

The chain recombines TRBV6-1 with TRBJ2-3, with TRBD2 as a possible D gene (7 bases). Trimming cost V 5 bases and J 8 bases, with 14 bases left between them. The CDR3 loop spans 13 amino acids. CDR1 MNHNS and CDR2 SASEGT come from the germline V gene. In nucleotides, the CDR3 is TGTGCCAGCAGTTTAGGGGGGGGAGGTACGCAGTATTTT. It is translated as CASSLGGGGTQYF.

This clonotype was counted a few times. V gene TRBV20-1 combines with J gene TRBJ2-5, with 14 bases that match TRBD2. Germline assignment: CDR1 DFQATT and CDR2 SNEGSKA (reference sequence). The CDR3 is 12 amino acids. With 7 bases clipped from V and 5 bases from J, the junction kept 0 bases outside the gene matches. CDR3 sequence: CSGTSGRETQYF. The CDR3, as DNA: TGCAGTGGGACTAGCGGGAGGGAGACCCAGTACTTC.

This clonotype was counted many times. This CDR3 is CASSLHATETQYF. In nucleotides, the CDR3 is TGTGCCAGCTCGCTGCACGCTACAGAGACCCAGTACTTC. The genes are TRBV18 and TRBJ2-5; D is ambiguous. Trimming took off 6 bases at V and 4 bases at J, with 12 bases between the two ends. Germline-derived CDR1 and CDR2 are KGHSH and LQKENI. The CDR3 loop spans 13 amino acids. The full variable domain, in which reference TRBV18 and TRBJ2-5 provide the parts outside the CDR3, is NAGVMQNPRHLVRRRGQEARLRCSPMKGHSHVYWYRQLPEEGLKFMVYLQKENIIDESGMPKERFSAEFPKEGPSILRIQQVVRGDSAAYFCASSLHATETQYFGPGTRLLVL.

This clonotype was seen ten or more times. The V call is TRBV28, the J call TRBJ2-1; TRBD1 matches 9 bases. The CDR3 totals 20 residues. In germline, CDR1 is MDHEN, CDR2 SYDVKM. With V trimmed by 3 bases and J by 1 base, 16 bases remained unmatched. The CDR3 loop reads CASSFPQGQGTSHSYNEQFF. The DNA for the CDR3 is TGTGCCAGCAGTTTCCCCCAAGGACAGGGGACGTCTCATTCCTACAATGAGCAGTTCTTC.

This clonotype was seen more than once but under ten times. An end of the junction does not agree with germline; a read error may underlie this. The rearrangement uses TRBV11-2 and TRBJ2-5, with D maybe TRBD1 (5 bases). CDR1 SGHAT and CDR2 FQNNGV come from the germline V gene. The CDR3 contains 11 residues. The CDR3 region has the DNA TGTGCCAGCAGCTTAGGCTGGGGCCAGGACTTC. Its translation is CASSLGWGQDF. Variable domain in full (rest from reference TRBV11-2 and TRBJ2-5): EAGVAQSPRYKIIEKRQSVAFWCNPISGHATLYWYQQILGQGPKLLIQFQNNGVVDDSQLPKDRFSAERLKGVDSTLKIQPAKLEDSAVYLCASSLGWGQDFGPGTRLLVL.

This clonotype occurred a few times. This CDR3 reads CASSFTGPRGEAFF. The CDR3, as DNA: TGTGCCAGCAGCTTCACCGGCCCCCGGGGTGAAGCTTTCTTT. V and J are TRBV5-5 and TRBJ1-1; no firm D call. V was pared by 2 bases and J by 7 bases, with 15 bases between. CDR3 length equals 14 residues. The germline V gene has CDR1 SGHKS and CDR2 YYEKEE (reference sequence).

This clonotype showed up many times. This rearrangement joins TRBV5-1 to TRBJ1-1, with TRBD1 as a possible D gene (5 bases). The germline V and J ends were trimmed by 5 bases and 5 bases, with 13 bases remaining between them. The germline gives CDR1 SGHRS, CDR2 YFSETQ. CDR3 length: 13 amino acids. The DNA for the CDR3 is TGCGCCAGCAGTTCTACCGACAGAACTGAAGCTTTCTTT. Residues: CASSSTDRTEAFF.

V and J are TRBV27 and TRBJ2-7, with TRBD2 identical over 11 bases. The CDR3 runs 15 residues. CDR1 is MNHEY and CDR2 is SMNVEV in the germline V gene (reference sequence). The V gene end was trimmed by 3 bases and the J gene end by 4 bases; junction bases not matched to a gene: 5. The CDR3 DNA follows: TGTGCCAGCAGTTTCGGGACTAGCGGCTTTTACGAGCAGTACTTC. Amino acids: CASSFGTSGFYEQYF.

The chain employs TRBV7-9 and TRBJ2-5, with unresolved D. The V and J ends lost 5 bases and 3 bases respectively, with 7 bases between them. Germline CDR1 reads SEHNR; CDR2 reads FQNEAQ (reference sequence). The CDR3 loop spans 12 amino acids. This CDR3 is CASSRQKETQYF. CDR3 DNA: TGTGCCAGCAGCCGACAAAAAGAGACCCAGTACTTC.

The chain joins TRBV7-9 to TRBJ2-5, with no clear D. The germline V and J ends were trimmed by 6 bases and 2 bases, with 16 bases remaining between them. CDR1 is SEHNR and CDR2 is FQNEAQ in the germline V gene (reference sequence). The CDR3 sequence is 15 residues long. The CDR3 DNA is TGTGCCAGCAGTCGGCGACGGATATCTCAAGAGACCCAGTACTTC. This sequence encodes CASSRRRISQETQYF.

J is TRBJ1-1 and V is TRBV5-5; 7 bases line up with TRBD1. Germline CDR1 SGHKS, CDR2 YYEKEE (reference sequence). V was clipped by 8 bases and J by 4 bases; unmatched bases: 20. This CDR3 is 17 amino acids long. The CDR3 sequence is CASSPGGYRGGRTEAFF. In nucleotides, the CDR3 is TGTGCCAGTAGCCCTGGGGGTTACAGAGGGGGCCGCACTGAAGCTTTCTTT.

This clonotype has a handful of counts. The chain has TRBV18 and TRBJ2-5; D possibly corresponds to TRBD1 (7 bases). Germline V gene sequence: CDR1 KGHSH, CDR2 LQKENI. Trimming removed 4 bases at V and 2 bases at J, with 17 bases between. There are 16 residues in the CDR3. CDR3 DNA: TGTGCCAGCTCACTCAACTCCAGGGGGGTTCAAGAGACCCAGTACTTC. This gives the protein CASSLNSRGVQETQYF.

V and J are TRBV24-1 and TRBJ1-2; weak D call: TRBD1 (6 bases). CDR3 length equals 13 residues. Germline assignment: CDR1 KGHDR and CDR2 SFDVKD. Trimming shortened V by 1 base and J by 4 bases, and 6 bases separated the two germline ends. Here the CDR3 DNA reads TGTGCCACCAGTGATTTAGGGGGCTATGGCTACACCTTC. It codes for CATSDLGGYGYTF.

For the CDR3, the DNA is TGTGCCAGCAGCTTAGTAGGGGACCCAATCCGACCACCCTACGAGCAGTACTTC. Amino acids: CASSLVGDPIRPPYEQYF. The rearrangement uses TRBV13 and TRBJ2-7; perhaps D is TRBD1 or TRBD2 (5 bases each). In germline, CDR1 is PRHDT, CDR2 FYEKMQ (reference sequence). The CDR3 length is 18 residues. Trimming pared 1 base from V and 2 bases from J, leaving 21 bases between.

This clonotype appeared a few times. The chain combines TRBV19 with TRBJ2-7; 7 nucleotides line up with TRBD1. Looked up from germline, CDR1 is LNHDA and CDR2 is SQIVND (reference sequence). CDR3 size: 12 residues. Trimming removed 7 bases from V and 4 bases from J; junction bases left unmatched: 4. The CDR3, as DNA: TGTGCCAGTACAGACAGGGAGTACGAGCAGTACTTC. Translation gives CASTDREYEQYF.

This clonotype was recorded at least ten times. The J gene is TRBJ2-7, the V gene TRBV20-1; perhaps TRBD2 as D (6 bases). CDR3 length: 14 residues. Germline CDR1 DFQATT, CDR2 SNEGSKA (reference sequence). The V and J ends lost 0 bases and 5 bases respectively, with 14 bases between them. CDR3 protein: CSARDAGRFHEQYF. For the CDR3, the DNA is TGCAGTGCTAGAGATGCCGGGAGATTCCACGAGCAGTACTTC.

The chain combines TRBV6-5 with TRBJ1-5, with D tentatively TRBD1 (5 bases). The ends were cut back, 0 bases at V and 5 bases at J, with 14 bases in the middle. CDR3 length equals 16 residues. Germline CDR1 and CDR2: MNHEY and SVGAGI. The CDR3 bases are TGTGCCAGCAGTTACTCGTATTTGGACACCGATCAGCCCCAGCATTTT. Amino acid sequence: CASSYSYLDTDQPQHF.

The chain has TRBV2 and TRBJ2-7, with D perhaps TRBD1 or TRBD2 (5 bases each). The CDR3 sequence is 13 residues long. V lost 6 bases and J lost 2, with 11 bases in between. CDR1 is SNHLY and CDR2 is FYNNEI in the germline V gene. CDR3 region: CASRYRGPYEQYV. For the CDR3, the DNA is TGTGCCAGCAGGTACCGGGGCCCCTACGAGCAGTACGTC.

This clonotype was found many times. V and J are TRBV18 and TRBJ2-3, with D uncertain. Trimming left V 1 base short and J 4 bases short, with 3 bases between. Germline lookup yields CDR1 KGHSH and CDR2 LQKENI. The CDR3 is made up of 12 amino acids. The DNA for the CDR3 is TGTGCCAGCTCACCACAACCAGATACGCAGTATTTT. Its translation is CASSPQPDTQYF.

This clonotype has ten or more counts. This rearrangement joins TRBV20-1 to TRBJ1-2; 11 positions agree with TRBD1. The CDR3 runs 18 residues. Germline trimming cut 0 bases from V and 0 bases from J; bases unmatched to any gene: 9. CDR1 and CDR2 from the germline V gene are DFQATT and SNEGSKA (reference sequence). CDR3 region: CSARDPGQGAQTNYGYTF. The CDR3 DNA reads TGCAGTGCTAGAGATCCCGGACAGGGGGCGCAGACTAACTATGGCTACACCTTC.

This chain connects TRBV7-9 to TRBJ2-3; TRBD1 matches at 8 bases. The ends lost 5 bases at V and 3 bases at J; junction bases unmatched: 7. Germline lookup yields CDR1 SEHNR and CDR2 FQNEAQ (reference sequence). There are 15 residues in the CDR3. The DNA for the CDR3 is TGTGCCAGCAGCCCGCGGACAGGGATGACAGATACGCAGTATTTT. It encodes CASSPRTGMTDTQYF.

The gene calls are TRBV5-1 and TRBJ1-5; D may be TRBD1 (6 bases). V gave up 0 bases and J gave up 3 bases, with 10 bases separating them. The germline gives CDR1 SGHRS, CDR2 YFSETQ. CDR3 length: 15 amino acids. The DNA of the CDR3 is TGCGCCAGCAGCTTGGGTGGACAGCACAATCAGCCCCAGCATTTT. It codes for CASSLGGQHNQPQHF. Together with reference TRBV5-1 and TRBJ1-5, the CDR3 gives the full variable domain: KAGVTQTPRYLIKTRGQQVTLSCSPISGHRSVSWYQQTPGQGLQFLFEYFSETQRNKGNFPGRFSGRQFSNSRSEMNVSTLELGDSALYLCASSLGGQHNQPQHFGDGTRLSIL.